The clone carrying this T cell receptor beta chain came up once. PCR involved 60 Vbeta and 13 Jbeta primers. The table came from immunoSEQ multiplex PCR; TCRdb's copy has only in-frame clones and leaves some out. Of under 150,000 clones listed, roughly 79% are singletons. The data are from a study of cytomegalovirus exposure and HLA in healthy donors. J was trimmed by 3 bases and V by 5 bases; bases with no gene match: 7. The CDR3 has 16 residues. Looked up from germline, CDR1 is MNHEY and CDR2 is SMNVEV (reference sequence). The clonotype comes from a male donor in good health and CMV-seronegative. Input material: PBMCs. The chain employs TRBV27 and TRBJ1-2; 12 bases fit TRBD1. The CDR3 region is CASSPWDRGRDYGYTF. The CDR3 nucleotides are TGTGCCAGCAGTCCCTGGGACAGGGGGCGCGACTATGGCTACACCTTC.